This entry lists 20 T cell receptor beta chains sequenced from one sample in a study of control samples from healthy donors and cancer patients. Clones were sequenced by immunoSEQ multiplex PCR, and TCRdb holds only the in-frame ones, with some missing. The repertoire holds about 120,000 clones, with just under 95% as singletons. Material for sequencing was blood. These receptors originate from a man younger than 35 in good health.

The V call is TRBV25-1, the J call TRBJ1-6, with 8 nucleotides matching TRBD1. CDR1 is MGHDK and CDR2 is SYGVNS in the germline V gene. With 4 bases clipped from V and 6 bases from J, the junction kept 2 bases outside the gene matches. The CDR3 extends over 14 amino acids. CDR3 amino acids: CASSVQGANSPLHF. The CDR3 DNA follows: TGTGCCAGCAGTGTCCAGGGGGCTAATTCACCCCTCCACTTT.

This clone was seen a few times. This chain uses TRBV7-9 with TRBJ1-1; D not certain. V lost 5 bases, J lost 4 bases, and 17 bases lay in between. Germline-derived CDR1 and CDR2 are SEHNR and FQNEAQ (reference sequence). The CDR3 totals 15 residues. The CDR3 region is CASSPRGWDGTEAFF. In nucleotides, the CDR3 is TGTGCCAGCAGCCCACGAGGGTGGGATGGCACTGAAGCTTTCTTT.

The V and J genes are TRBV6-4 and TRBJ2-3; 12 nucleotides line up with TRBD2. Germline V lookup: CDR1 MRHNA, CDR2 SNTAGT. The CDR3 is 14 residues long. V lost 6 bases and J lost 6; bases outside the gene matches: 4. The CDR3 DNA reads TGTGCCAGCAGCGCGGGGACTAGCGGGGATACGCAGTATTTT. It translates to CASSAGTSGDTQYF.

V usage is TRBV18 and J usage is TRBJ2-3, with TRBD1 identical over 7 bases. The CDR3 runs to 16 residues. V was pared by 6 bases and J by 0 bases, with 9 bases of the junction left unmatched. Germline CDR1 KGHSH, CDR2 LQKENI. The CDR3: CASSEPRTGSTDTQYF. As DNA, the CDR3 is TGTGCCAGCTCGGAACCGAGGACAGGAAGCACAGATACGCAGTATTTT.

This rearrangement joins TRBV3-1 (or the pseudogene TRBV3-2) to TRBJ2-7; 16 nucleotides line up with TRBD2. The CDR3 runs 16 residues. Germline CDR1 reads LGHDT; CDR2 reads YNNKEL (reference sequence). Trimming at V came to 4 bases and at J to 6 bases, leaving 6 bases not matched to a gene. The CDR3 spells CASSLGLAGGPGEQYF. The DNA of the CDR3 is TGTGCCAGCAGCCTGGGACTAGCGGGGGGGCCTGGCGAGCAGTACTTC.

The chain uses TRBV2 and TRBJ1-1; 12 nucleotides agree with TRBD1. CDR1 and CDR2 (germline): SNHLY, FYNNEI. V lost 5 bases, J lost 1 base, and 5 bases stayed unmatched. This CDR3 is 16 amino acids long. This CDR3 is CASSPQGQGANTEAFF. In DNA form, the CDR3 reads TGTGCCAGCAGTCCCCAGGGACAGGGGGCGAACACTGAAGCTTTCTTT. The whole variable domain, filled in from reference TRBV2 and TRBJ1-1, reads EPEVTQTPSHQVTQMGQEVILRCVPISNHLYFYWYRQILGQKVEFLVSFYNNEISEKSEIFDDQFSVERPDGSNFTLKIRSTKLEDSAMYFCASSPQGQGANTEAFFGQGTRLTVV.

The chain employs TRBV6-1 and TRBJ1-5; D perhaps matches TRBD1 (6 bases). There are 20 residues in the CDR3. Trimming left V 2 bases short and J 3 bases short, with 26 bases between. Looked up from germline, CDR1 is MNHNS and CDR2 is SASEGT. The CDR3 reads CASSERVQGLPPVVNQPQHF. The CDR3 DNA reads as TGTGCCAGCAGTGAAAGGGTCCAGGGGCTACCGCCGGTGGTCAATCAGCCCCAGCATTTT.

V gene TRBV24-1 combines with J gene TRBJ2-2, with a possible D match to TRBD2 (5 bases). The CDR3 runs 14 residues. Germline CDR1 reads KGHDR; CDR2 reads SFDVKD. V was trimmed by 5 bases and J by 0 bases, leaving 6 bases between them. The CDR3 is CATSGGPNTGELFF. The CDR3 region has the DNA TGTGCCACCAGTGGCGGGCCGAACACCGGGGAGCTGTTTTTT.

V gene TRBV12-3 or TRBV12-4 combines with J gene TRBJ2-7; no firm D call. V dropped 7 bases and J dropped 0 bases, with 10 bases sitting between them. CDR3 length: 13 amino acids. The DNA of the CDR3 is TGTGCCAGCAAGGTGCGGTCCTCCTACGAGCAGTACTTC. It translates to CASKVRSSYEQYF.

The J gene is TRBJ1-1, the V gene TRBV3-1 (or the pseudogene TRBV3-2), with D tentatively TRBD1 (6 bases). CDR3 size: 15 residues. Germline CDR1 and CDR2: LGHDT and YNNKEL (reference sequence). Trimming stripped 5 bases from V and 4 bases from J, with 17 bases between. The CDR3 nucleotides read TGTGCCAGCAGCAAGCGGGGGCTGGGGCGCACTGAAGCTTTCTTT. It yields the protein CASSKRGLGRTEAFF.

The V gene is TRBV7-2, the J gene TRBJ2-3, with D hard to call. V lost 5 bases and J lost 1, with 16 bases in between. Germline V lookup: CDR1 SGHTA, CDR2 FQGNSA. The CDR3 has 16 amino acids. CDR3 nucleotide sequence: TGTGCCAGCAGCCAGCGCGCGGCCGGCGGCACAGATACGCAGTATTTT. This codes for CASSQRAAGGTDTQYF.

This chain joins TRBV5-1 and TRBJ2-3, with TRBD2 as a possible D gene (6 bases). The CDR3 loop spans 14 amino acids. Germline loops: CDR1 SGHRS, CDR2 YFSETQ. Between the trimmed V and J ends, which lost 4 bases and 7 bases, there was a span of 16 bases. CDR3 loop: CASSLRAAGNTQYF. The CDR3 nucleotides read TGCGCCAGCAGCCTAAGAGCTGCGGGGAATACGCAGTATTTT.

This chain uses TRBV7-9 with TRBJ1-5, with 8 bases identical to TRBD1. V shed 4 bases, J shed 5 bases, and the junction held 10 bases outside the gene matches. The CDR3 sequence is 16 residues long. The V gene's germline CDR1 is SEHNR and CDR2 FQNEAQ (reference sequence). CDR3 bases: TGTGCCAGCAGCTCCCTGGCAGGGGGCATTTATCAGCCCCAGCATTTT. As protein: CASSSLAGGIYQPQHF. Full variable domain (rest looked up from reference TRBV7-9 and TRBJ1-5): DTGVSQNPRHKITKRGQNVTFRCDPISEHNRLYWYRQTLGQGPEFLTYFQNEAQLEKSRLLSDRFSAERPKGSFSTLEIQRTEQGDSAMYLCASSSLAGGIYQPQHFGDGTRLSIL.

A word on this clone: The sample contains more than one DNA sequence encoding this CDR3. The chain carries TRBV5-1 and TRBJ2-2, with D possibly called TRBD1 or TRBD2 (5 bases each). This CDR3 is 16 amino acids long. Germline values: CDR1 SGHRS, CDR2 YFSETQ. Trimming removed 4 bases at V and 0 bases at J, with 13 bases between. The CDR3 loop reads CASSLFGGANTGELFF. DNA of the CDR3: TGCGCCAGCAGCCTGTTTGGGGGTGCGAACACCGGGGAGCTGTTTTTT.

V is TRBV3-1 (or the pseudogene TRBV3-2) and J is TRBJ2-7; no clear D. The CDR3 loop spans 11 amino acids. Trimming took off 6 bases at V and 0 bases at J, with 3 bases between the two ends. Germline-derived CDR1 and CDR2 are LGHDT and YNNKEL (reference sequence). For the CDR3, the DNA is TGTGCCAGCAGGTCCTCCTACGAGCAGTACTTC. This sequence encodes CASRSSYEQYF.

The chain couples TRBV2 to TRBJ2-3; D might be TRBD1 (5 bases). The CDR3 contains 13 residues. Germline lookup yields CDR1 SNHLY and CDR2 FYNNEI. With 5 bases removed from V and 1 base from J, the gap between germline ends came to 7 bases. The CDR3 spells CASSIQGTDTQYF. The CDR3 region has the DNA TGTGCCAGCAGTATACAGGGCACAGATACGCAGTATTTT.

The chain uses TRBV6-5 and TRBJ2-7; 13 bases match TRBD2. Germline trimming cut 2 bases from V and 2 bases from J; bases unmatched to any gene: 0. Germline CDR1 MNHEY, CDR2 SVGAGI. The CDR3 extends over 15 amino acids. The DNA of the CDR3 is TGTGCCAGCAGTTACGGGACTAGCGGGACCTACGAGCAGTACTTC. Translating it yields CASSYGTSGTYEQYF.

The chain combines TRBV5-1 with TRBJ2-1; TRBD2 aligns across 9 bases. This CDR3 is 15 amino acids long. V was pared by 0 bases and J by 4 bases, with 2 bases of the junction left unmatched. Germline CDR1 reads SGHRS; CDR2 reads YFSETQ. CDR3 amino acids: CASSLASGEYNEQFF. The CDR3 DNA follows: TGCGCCAGCAGCTTGGCTAGCGGGGAATACAATGAGCAGTTCTTC.

This clone was seen more than once but under ten times. This chain links TRBV24-1 with TRBJ1-2; 7 bases are shared with TRBD1. This CDR3 has 19 residues. V gave up 0 bases and J gave up 5 bases; unmatched junction bases: 17. Germline lookup yields CDR1 KGHDR and CDR2 SFDVKD. For the CDR3, the DNA is TGTGCCACCAGTGATTTGACCCAGCCGACAGGGACTCAACCTTATGGCTACACCTTC. It translates to CATSDLTQPTGTQPYGYTF.

V usage is TRBV3-1 (or the pseudogene TRBV3-2) and J usage is TRBJ2-1; no clear D. The germline gives CDR1 LGHDT, CDR2 YNNKEL (reference sequence). This CDR3 has 11 residues. With 7 bases removed from V and 9 bases from J, the gap between germline ends came to 10 bases. The CDR3 region has the DNA TGTGCCAGCACCCTGGCCCGTGAGCAGTTCTTC. It translates to CASTLAREQFF.